The clone carrying this T cell receptor beta chain was recorded many times. Its antigen remains unidentified. This CDR3 is 11 amino acids long. Between the trimmed V and J ends, which lost 6 bases and 3 bases, there was a span of 5 bases. Noted time point: persistent/refractory GD, antithyroid drugs over 5 years with positive TRAb. Following extraction of RNA from PBMCs, that RNA was used to make the TCR library. An endocrinology unit in Xi'an, China, supplied the patients. As collected, the peripheral blood samples measured nine milliliters each and went into EDTA tubes. This record belongs to a study of regulatory T cells in long-lasting Graves disease. General study findings and limits: Persistent Graves' patients showed reduced TCR diversity versus newly diagnosed patients. Segments TRBV28, TRBJ1-2 and TRBJ2-5 showed preferential usage in persistent disease.

Researchers made TCR beta libraries by using iRepertoire HTBI primers and running Arm-PCR on CDR3 regions. TCRdb re-called the multiplex PCR reads with MiXCR, one entry per CDR3 protein. The sample includes 400,000 to 450,000 distinct CDR3 sequences, roughly a quarter seen only once; the top ten take about 26%. This material consisted of peripheral blood mononuclear cells (PBMCs), taken when the disease was refractory, from a patient treated with antithyroid drugs. This receptor was obtained from a female donor with Graves disease. V gene TRBV12-3 or TRBV12-4 combines with J gene TRBJ2-5; D is uncertain. The CDR3 here is CASRREETQYF. The CDR3 DNA sequence: TGTGCCAGCAGACGTGAAGAGACCCAGTACTTC.